One and the same sample provided the 29 T cell receptor beta chains below, sequenced in a study of Ad26.COV2.S vaccination and SARS-CoV-2 variants. Clones were read by immunoSEQ multiplex PCR, and TCRdb kept only the in-frame ones, dropping some. This table has about 400,000 clones, under 90% appearing once. The treatment here: roughly 20 received Ad26.COV2.S at low or high dose, single or two shots; about 5 received placebo; per-sample allocation not given. Repertoires come from day 63 after the first vaccine or placebo injection. This material consisted of peripheral blood, taken in a trial of Ad26.COV2.S vaccine versus placebo. The source is a person aged 18-60 years who received the Ad26.COV2.S COVID-19 vaccine or a placebo.

The gene calls are TRBV24-1 and TRBJ2-1, with 11 bases identical to TRBD1. V was clipped by 10 bases and J by 10 bases; unmatched bases: 14. Germline V CDR1 and CDR2: KGHDR, SFDVKD. This CDR3 contains 15 residues. The DNA for the CDR3 is TGTGCCACAGGAGCCTCTGGACAGGGGGCTTTGGAGCAGTTCTTC. Encoded protein: CATGASGQGALEQFF.

This clone was seen a single time. This rearrangement joins TRBV30 to TRBJ2-7; D remains ambiguous. The V end lost 1 base, the J end lost 3 bases, and 7 bases lay between the germline ends. The CDR3 runs to 12 residues. Germline V gene lookup returns CDR1 GTSNPN and CDR2 SVGIG (reference sequence). CDR3 DNA sequence: TGTGCCTGGAGTGAGCTGTTCTACGAGCAGTACTTC. Its protein is CAWSELFYEQYF.

The chain joins TRBV3-1 (or the pseudogene TRBV3-2) to TRBJ1-1; D is unclear. Germline loops: CDR1 LGHDT, CDR2 YNNKEL (reference sequence). Deletions cut 2 bases from V and 8 bases from J, with 12 bases between. There are 13 residues in the CDR3. The CDR3: CASSQQPSPEAFF. The CDR3 coding sequence is TGTGCCAGCAGCCAACAACCCTCACCCGAAGCTTTCTTT.

The V gene is TRBV6-2 or TRBV6-3, the J gene TRBJ2-5; 7 bases line up with TRBD1. The CDR3 runs 16 residues. V lost 4 bases, J lost 4 bases, and 12 bases stayed unmatched. Germline CDR1 MNHEY, CDR2 SVGEGT. CDR3 DNA sequence: TGTGCCAGCAGTTGGGGGACAGAGGGGATAGGAGAGACCCAGTACTTC. It yields the protein CASSWGTEGIGETQYF.

The CDR3 reads CASSIDPGRGTEAFF. In DNA form, the CDR3 reads TGTGCCAGTAGTATAGATCCCGGGAGGGGGACTGAAGCTTTCTTT. This chain connects TRBV19 to TRBJ1-1; D possibly corresponds to TRBD1 (6 bases). The CDR3 sequence is 15 residues long. Germline V gene sequence: CDR1 LNHDA, CDR2 SQIVND (reference sequence). The germline V and J ends were trimmed by 0 bases and 5 bases, with 13 bases remaining between them.

This chain links TRBV7-2 with TRBJ1-2; 8 bases match TRBD1. This CDR3 has 13 amino acids. V was pared by 1 base and J by 6 bases, with 1 base of the junction left unmatched. CDR1 SGHTA and CDR2 FQGNSA come from the germline V gene. As DNA, the CDR3 is TGTGCCAGCAGCTTAGGGACAGGGCATGGCTACACCTTC. It codes for CASSLGTGHGYTF. The variable domain in full, with the rest retrieved from reference TRBV7-2 and TRBJ1-2, is GAGVSQSPSNKVTEKGKDVELRCDPISGHTALYWYRQSLGQGLEFLIYFQGNSAPDKSGLPSDRFSAERTGGSVSTLTIQRTQQEDSAVYLCASSLGTGHGYTFGSGTRLTVV.

This chain links TRBV20-1 with TRBJ1-2, with D tentatively TRBD1 (5 bases). Trimming stripped 4 bases from V and 8 bases from J, with 11 bases between. The CDR3 is 11 amino acids. Germline values: CDR1 DFQATT, CDR2 SNEGSKA (reference sequence). The CDR3 bases are TGCAGTGCTACCCCGGGGGGGGGCTACACCTTC. Its protein is CSATPGGGYTF.

This clone was observed a handful of times. The chain combines TRBV2 with TRBJ2-3; 7 nucleotides align to TRBD2. The CDR3 consists of 15 residues. Per the germline V gene, CDR1 is SNHLY and CDR2 is FYNNEI. V gave up 7 bases and J gave up 2 bases; unmatched junction bases: 9. Here the CDR3 reads CASIPLLAFTDTQYF. DNA for the CDR3: TGTGCCAGCATTCCGTTACTAGCGTTCACAGATACGCAGTATTTT.

V usage is TRBV7-3 and J usage is TRBJ2-1, with 7 nucleotides matching TRBD2. Germline-derived CDR1 and CDR2 are SGHTA and FQGTGA. J gave up 5 bases and V 1 base, and 8 bases lay outside the gene matches. This CDR3 has 16 residues. The CDR3 sequence is CASSLNKRELDNEQFF. The CDR3 nucleotides are TGTGCCAGCAGCTTAAATAAGCGGGAACTAGACAATGAGCAGTTCTTC.

The chain uses TRBV2 and TRBJ2-5; 9 bases line up with TRBD2. Germline V gene data show CDR1 as SNHLY and CDR2 as FYNNEI. The junction had 1 base not matched to a gene; V was cut back by 6 bases and J by 5 bases. The CDR3 runs to 12 residues. The DNA for the CDR3 is TGTGCCAGCAGGCTAGCGGGGGAGACCCAGTACTTC. Amino acids: CASRLAGETQYF.

This clone has just one count. The chain carries TRBV11-3 and TRBJ2-1; 8 positions match TRBD2. Germline V CDR1 and CDR2: SGHNT, YENEEA. This CDR3 contains 14 residues. J gave up 8 bases and V 4 bases, and 7 bases lay outside the gene matches. For the CDR3, the DNA is TGTGCCAGCAGCTCCCTACAGCGGGAGTATGAGCAGTTCTTC. Its protein product is CASSSLQREYEQFF.

This clone was counted once. V gene TRBV19 combines with J gene TRBJ2-5, with 7 bases fitting TRBD2. The CDR3 runs to 14 residues. With V trimmed by 7 bases and J by 5 bases, 10 bases remained unmatched. The germline CDR1 and CDR2 sequences are LNHDA and SQIVND (reference sequence). CDR3 sequence reads: CASMSSGWSETQYF. Written as DNA, the CDR3 is TGTGCCAGTATGTCTAGCGGCTGGTCGGAGACCCAGTACTTC.

The chain has TRBV11-2 and TRBJ1-4; weak D call: TRBD1 (5 bases). This CDR3 comprises 16 residues. Trimming stripped 1 base from V and 8 bases from J, with 17 bases between. Germline V gene sequence: CDR1 SGHAT, CDR2 FQNNGV. Written as DNA, the CDR3 is TGTGCCAGCAGCTTAGGGAGAGTGGGGCCTCCCGAAAAACTGTTTTTT. Amino acids: CASSLGRVGPPEKLFF.

This sequence joins TRBV9 and TRBJ1-2, with D hard to call. The CDR3 has 12 residues. The V gene's germline CDR1 is SGDLS and CDR2 YYNGEE. This CDR3 reads CPWELFNYGYTF. In nucleotides, the CDR3 is TGTCCTTGGGAGCTGTTTAACTATGGCTACACCTTC.

The chain couples TRBV4-3 to TRBJ2-2; TRBD1 agrees at 9 bases. CDR3 size: 13 residues. Germline V gene sequence: CDR1 LGHNA, CDR2 YSLEER. V trimming: 8 bases; J trimming: 7 bases; junction bases outside the gene matches: 5. CDR3 DNA sequence: TGCGCCAGCCGACAGGGGGACGGCGGGGAGCTGTTTTTT. Protein: CASRQGDGGELFF.

V usage is TRBV7-9 and J usage is TRBJ1-1; D gene uncertain. Germline V gene lookup returns CDR1 SEHNR and CDR2 FQNEAQ (reference sequence). This CDR3 spans 14 amino acids. Trimming removed 2 bases at V and 5 bases at J, with 12 bases between. The CDR3 reads CASSLTDTGTEAFF. Here the CDR3 DNA reads TGTGCCAGCAGCTTAACCGACACGGGGACTGAAGCTTTCTTT.

The chain links TRBV29-1 to TRBJ2-1, with D perhaps TRBD2 (5 bases). Per the germline V gene, CDR1 is SQVTM and CDR2 is ANQGSEA. There are 13 residues in the CDR3. V was trimmed by 4 bases and J by 9 bases, leaving 16 bases between them. In DNA, the CDR3 is TGCAGCGTTGTAAGTCTAGCCTTAAGTGAGCAGTTCTTC. Translated: CSVVSLALSEQFF.

The chain links TRBV11-2 to TRBJ1-1; 9 nucleotides align to TRBD1. This CDR3 has 13 amino acids. The germline V gene has CDR1 SGHAT and CDR2 FQNNGV. V was pared by 10 bases and J by 0 bases, with 3 bases of the junction left unmatched. CDR3 DNA sequence: TGTGCCACCGGGACAGGGATGAACACTGAAGCTTTCTTT. Translated, it gives CATGTGMNTEAFF.

The chain joins TRBV5-1 to TRBJ2-7; no firm D call. This CDR3 has 15 amino acids. The germline V gene has CDR1 SGHRS and CDR2 YFSETQ. V was shortened by 0 bases and J by 2 bases, with 12 bases between the two germline ends. The CDR3 spells CASSLELRRTYEQYF. The DNA of the CDR3 is TGCGCCAGCAGCTTGGAGTTGCGGAGAACCTACGAGCAGTACTTC.

This clone was seen once. The gene calls are TRBV7-2 and TRBJ1-2, with 8 positions matching TRBD1. The germline V gene encodes CDR1 SGHTA and CDR2 FQGNSA. CDR3 length: 13 residues. The junction had 3 bases not matched to a gene; V was cut back by 4 bases and J by 5 bases. CDR3 DNA: TGTGCCAGCAGCTCCGGACAGGGTTATGGCTACACCTTC. Amino acids: CASSSGQGYGYTF.

This chain joins TRBV11-3 and TRBJ1-1; weak D call: TRBD1 (6 bases). V gave up 2 bases and J gave up 10 bases, with 14 bases separating them. The CDR3 contains 13 residues. Germline loops: CDR1 SGHNT, CDR2 YENEEA. The CDR3 DNA sequence: TGTGCCAGCAGCTTATTGGGGGCCTCGGGAGCTTTCTTT. Translated, it gives CASSLLGASGAFF.

The rearrangement joins TRBV15 to TRBJ2-2; 8 bases are a match to TRBD1. CDR1 and CDR2 (germline): LNHNV, YYDKDF (reference sequence). This CDR3 has 16 residues. V dropped 1 base and J dropped 2; count of bases not matched to a gene: 3. CDR3 in amino acids: CATSRGDRINTGELFF. CDR3 bases: TGTGCCACCAGCAGAGGGGACAGGATTAACACCGGGGAGCTGTTTTTT.

V gene TRBV27 combines with J gene TRBJ2-4; D may be TRBD2 (6 bases). V was clipped by 6 bases and J by 6 bases, with 12 bases between them. Germline-derived CDR1 and CDR2 are MNHEY and SMNVEV (reference sequence). The CDR3 runs 13 residues. The CDR3 sequence is CASSPSATNIQYF. The CDR3 DNA reads as TGTGCCAGCAGCCCTAGCGCGACAAACATTCAGTACTTC.

The J gene is TRBJ2-1, the V gene TRBV19; TRBD1 matches at 9 bases. CDR3 length: 18 amino acids. Germline trimming cut 4 bases from V and 2 bases from J; bases unmatched to any gene: 12. CDR1 LNHDA and CDR2 SQIVND come from the germline V gene (reference sequence). As DNA, the CDR3 is TGTGCCAGTAGTAAGGGTGCCTACGACAGGGGGGCCTACAATGAGCAGTTCTTC. Its protein is CASSKGAYDRGAYNEQFF.

This sequence joins TRBV11-3 and TRBJ1-2; D is undetermined. CDR1 and CDR2 (germline): SGHNT, YENEEA. There are 12 residues in the CDR3. Trimming left V 4 bases short and J 8 bases short, with 11 bases between. The CDR3 reads CASSSASEGYTF. DNA of the CDR3: TGTGCCAGCAGCTCGGCCAGTGAGGGCTACACCTTC. The variable domain in full, completed from reference TRBV11-3 and TRBJ1-2, reads EAGVVQSPRYKIIEKKQPVAFWCNPISGHNTLYWYLQNLGQGPELLIRYENEEAVDDSQLPKDRFSAERLKGVDSTLKIQPAELGDSAVYLCASSSASEGYTFGSGTRLTVV.

The gene calls are TRBV5-4 and TRBJ2-3, with 11 bases matching TRBD2. Germline trimming cut 4 bases from V and 3 bases from J; bases unmatched to any gene: 4. In germline, CDR1 is SGHNT, CDR2 YYREEE (reference sequence). The CDR3 covers 15 residues. The CDR3 here is CASSPGLAVTDTQYF. Here the CDR3 DNA reads TGTGCCAGCAGCCCGGGACTAGCGGTTACAGATACGCAGTATTTT.

The rearrangement joins TRBV6-5 to TRBJ2-7; D remains ambiguous. CDR1 and CDR2 (germline): MNHEY, SVGAGI. This CDR3 comprises 13 residues. With 0 bases removed from V and 2 bases from J, the gap between germline ends came to 5 bases. DNA of the CDR3: TGTGCCAGCAGTTACTCAGGGACCTACGAGCAGTACTTC. It is translated as CASSYSGTYEQYF.

The chain carries TRBV18 and TRBJ2-7; TRBD1 matches 7 bases. With V trimmed by 2 bases and J by 5 bases, 3 bases remained unmatched. CDR1 is KGHSH, CDR2 LQKENI, per germline. This CDR3 region has 13 residues. The CDR3 bases are TGTGCCAGCTCACCAAGGCAGGGGGACGAGCAGTACTTC. Translation: CASSPRQGDEQYF.

The gene calls are TRBV27 and TRBJ2-1; D remains unclear. The CDR3 covers 13 residues. The ends were cut back, 5 bases at V and 5 bases at J, with 10 bases in the middle. Germline V gene sequence: CDR1 MNHEY, CDR2 SMNVEV (reference sequence). CDR3 loop: CASSVPGDNEQFF. The CDR3 coding sequence is TGTGCCAGCAGTGTCCCTGGCGACAATGAGCAGTTCTTC.